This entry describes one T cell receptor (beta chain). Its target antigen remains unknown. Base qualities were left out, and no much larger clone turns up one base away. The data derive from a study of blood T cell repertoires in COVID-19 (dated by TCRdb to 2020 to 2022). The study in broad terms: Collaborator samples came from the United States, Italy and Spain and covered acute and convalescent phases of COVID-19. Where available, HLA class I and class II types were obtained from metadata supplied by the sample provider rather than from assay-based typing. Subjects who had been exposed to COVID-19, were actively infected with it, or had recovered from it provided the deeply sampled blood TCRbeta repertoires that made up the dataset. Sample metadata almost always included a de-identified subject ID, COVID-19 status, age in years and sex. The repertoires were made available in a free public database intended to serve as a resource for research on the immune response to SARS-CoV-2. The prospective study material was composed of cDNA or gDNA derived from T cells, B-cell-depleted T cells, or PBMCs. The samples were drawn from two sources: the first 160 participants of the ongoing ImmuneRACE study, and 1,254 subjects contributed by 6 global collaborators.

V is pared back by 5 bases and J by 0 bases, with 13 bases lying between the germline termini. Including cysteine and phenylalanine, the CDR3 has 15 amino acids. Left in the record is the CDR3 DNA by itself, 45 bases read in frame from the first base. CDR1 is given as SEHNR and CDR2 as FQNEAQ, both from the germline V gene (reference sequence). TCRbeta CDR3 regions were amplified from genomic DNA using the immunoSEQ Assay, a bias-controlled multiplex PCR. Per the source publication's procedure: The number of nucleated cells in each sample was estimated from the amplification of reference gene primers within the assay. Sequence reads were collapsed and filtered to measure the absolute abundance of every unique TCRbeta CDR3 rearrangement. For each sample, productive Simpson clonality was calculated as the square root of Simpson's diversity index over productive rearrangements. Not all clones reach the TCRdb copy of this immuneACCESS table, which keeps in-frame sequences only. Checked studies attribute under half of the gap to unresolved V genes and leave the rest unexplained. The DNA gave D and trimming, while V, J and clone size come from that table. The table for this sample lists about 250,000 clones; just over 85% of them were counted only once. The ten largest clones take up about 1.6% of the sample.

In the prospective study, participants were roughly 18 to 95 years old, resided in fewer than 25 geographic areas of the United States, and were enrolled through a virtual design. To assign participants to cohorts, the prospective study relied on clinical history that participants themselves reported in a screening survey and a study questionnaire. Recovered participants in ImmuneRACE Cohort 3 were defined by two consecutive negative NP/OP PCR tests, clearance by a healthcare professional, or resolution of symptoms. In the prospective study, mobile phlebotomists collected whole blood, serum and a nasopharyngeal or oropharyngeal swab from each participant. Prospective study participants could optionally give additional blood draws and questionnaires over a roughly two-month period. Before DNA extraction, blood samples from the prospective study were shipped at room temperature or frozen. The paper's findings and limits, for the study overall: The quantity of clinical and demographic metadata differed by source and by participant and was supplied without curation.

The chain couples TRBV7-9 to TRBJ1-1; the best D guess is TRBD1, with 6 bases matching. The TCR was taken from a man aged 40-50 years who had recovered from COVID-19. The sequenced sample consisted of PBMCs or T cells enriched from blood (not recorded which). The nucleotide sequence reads TGTGCCAGCAGCCCTCCGGGACACATGAACACTGAAGCTTTCTTT. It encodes CASSPPGHMNTEAFF.